These T cell receptor beta chains were read from a single sample in a study of blood T cell repertoires in COVID-19. The assay was immunoSEQ multiplex PCR, and TCRdb's table has in-frame clones only and misses some. The sample has over 200,000 clones, 85% to 90% seen once. Material: PBMCs or T cells enriched from blood (not recorded which). These receptors were taken from a woman between 45 and 65 years old in a cohort exposed to, infected with or recovered from COVID-19 (not recorded which). Each CDR3 is given with its conserved first and last residue. The D gene is left open where the match is weak. Not every row has a clone size; where given, it reads once, few, many or a size class.

d_call: NA
j_call: TRBJ1-3
clone_size: NA
v_call: TRBV11-2
cdr3_length: 14
cdr3_aa: CASSLGGKVNTIYF
cdr3_nt: TGTGCCAGCAGCTTAGGAGGGAAAGTAAACACCATATATTTT

d_call: NA
j_call: TRBJ2-5
clone_size: NA
v_call: TRBV5-1
cdr3_length: 14
cdr3_aa: CASSLEPVGETQYF
cdr3_nt: TGCGCCAGCAGCTTGGAGCCAGTGGGCGAGACCCAGTACTTC

d_call: NA
j_call: TRBJ2-2
clone_size: few
v_call: TRBV10-2
cdr3_length: 13
cdr3_aa: CASSDSRNGELFF
cdr3_nt: TGCGCCAGCAGTGATTCGCGGAACGGGGAGCTGTTTTTT

d_call: NA
j_call: TRBJ2-5
clone_size: NA
v_call: TRBV5-6
cdr3_length: 13
cdr3_aa: CASSLRGGETQYF
cdr3_nt: TGTGCCAGCAGCTTGAGGGGGGGCGAGACCCAGTACTTC

d_call: TRBD2
j_call: TRBJ2-1
clone_size: NA
v_call: TRBV30
cdr3_length: 15
cdr3_aa: CAWNHGLAAYNEQFF
cdr3_nt: TGTGCCTGGAACCACGGACTAGCCGCATACAATGAGCAGTTCTTC

d_call: NA
j_call: TRBJ1-2
clone_size: NA
v_call: TRBV5-1
cdr3_length: 14
cdr3_aa: CASSPTELNYGYTF
cdr3_nt: TGCGCCAGCAGCCCCACGGAACTAAACTATGGCTACACCTTC

d_call: TRBD1
j_call: TRBJ2-7
clone_size: few
v_call: TRBV7-9
cdr3_length: 16
cdr3_aa: CASSLPRGQGAREQYF
cdr3_nt: TGTGCCAGCAGCTTACCTCGGGGACAGGGGGCGCGGGAGCAGTACTTC

d_call: TRBD2
j_call: TRBJ2-3
clone_size: NA
v_call: TRBV7-9
cdr3_length: 16
cdr3_aa: CASSLVTGGPSNTQYF
cdr3_nt: TGTGCCAGCAGCTTAGTTACGGGGGGGCCGTCGAATACGCAGTATTTT

d_call: NA
j_call: TRBJ1-5
clone_size: NA
v_call: TRBV5-1
cdr3_length: 13
cdr3_aa: CASSRGADQPQHF
cdr3_nt: TGCGCCAGCAGCCGGGGTGCTGATCAGCCCCAGCATTTT

d_call: TRBD1
j_call: TRBJ1-5
clone_size: once
v_call: TRBV4-2
cdr3_length: 17
cdr3_aa: CASSQEGQGFFYQPQHF
cdr3_nt: TGTGCCAGCAGCCAAGAGGGACAGGGGTTCTTCTATCAGCCCCAGCATTTT

d_call: NA
j_call: TRBJ1-4
clone_size: NA
v_call: TRBV6-2/TRBV6-3
cdr3_length: 14
cdr3_aa: CASSPDKINEKLFF
cdr3_nt: TGTGCCAGCAGTCCGGACAAAATTAATGAAAAACTGTTTTTT

d_call: NA
j_call: TRBJ1-2
clone_size: NA
v_call: TRBV27
cdr3_length: 12
cdr3_aa: CASRTPLLGYTF
cdr3_nt: TGTGCCAGCAGGACACCTCTGTTAGGCTACACCTTC

d_call: NA
j_call: TRBJ1-6
clone_size: once
v_call: TRBV7-3
cdr3_length: 15
cdr3_aa: CASSLQADRNSPLHF
cdr3_nt: TGTGCCAGCAGCTTACAAGCGGATCGTAATTCACCCCTCCACTTT

d_call: TRBD1
j_call: TRBJ2-7
clone_size: NA
v_call: TRBV7-2
cdr3_length: 13
cdr3_aa: CASSFRTGDEQYF
cdr3_nt: TGTGCCAGCAGTTTTAGAACAGGGGACGAGCAGTACTTC

d_call: TRBD2
j_call: TRBJ2-5
clone_size: NA
v_call: TRBV5-6
cdr3_length: 17
cdr3_aa: CASSALAGGPQVETQYF
cdr3_nt: TGTGCCAGCAGCGCACTAGCGGGGGGCCCGCAAGTGGAGACCCAGTACTTC

d_call: NA
j_call: TRBJ1-4
clone_size: NA
v_call: TRBV6-5
cdr3_length: 15
cdr3_aa: CASSYDRATNEKLFF
cdr3_nt: TGTGCCAGCAGTTACGATAGAGCAACTAATGAAAAACTGTTTTTT

d_call: TRBD1
j_call: TRBJ1-5
clone_size: NA
v_call: TRBV19
cdr3_length: 15
cdr3_aa: CASSISDRGGQPQHF
cdr3_nt: TGTGCCAGTAGTATCTCTGACAGGGGAGGTCAGCCCCAGCATTTT

d_call: TRBD1
j_call: TRBJ2-5
clone_size: NA
v_call: TRBV5-5
cdr3_length: 16
cdr3_aa: CASSLGGGVGQETQYF
cdr3_nt: TGTGCCAGCAGCTTGGGAGGGGGCGTTGGGCAAGAGACCCAGTACTTC

d_call: NA
j_call: TRBJ2-7
clone_size: NA
v_call: TRBV29-1
cdr3_length: 14
cdr3_aa: CSVGGGGAAYEQYF
cdr3_nt: TGCAGCGTTGGAGGGGGTGGGGCGGCCTACGAGCAGTACTTC

d_call: NA
j_call: TRBJ1-1
clone_size: NA
v_call: TRBV25-1
cdr3_length: 14
cdr3_aa: CASSESSWDTEAFF
cdr3_nt: TGTGCCAGCAGTGAATCTAGTTGGGACACTGAAGCTTTCTTT

d_call: NA
j_call: TRBJ2-7
clone_size: NA
v_call: TRBV11-2
cdr3_length: 15
cdr3_aa: CASSSFRGFSYEQYF
cdr3_nt: TGTGCCAGCAGCTCCTTCAGGGGCTTCTCCTACGAGCAGTACTTC

d_call: TRBD1
j_call: TRBJ1-5
clone_size: NA
v_call: TRBV29-1
cdr3_length: 12
cdr3_aa: CSVADRGATQHF
cdr3_nt: TGCAGCGTTGCGGACAGGGGTGCGACCCAGCATTTT

d_call: NA
j_call: TRBJ2-5
clone_size: NA
v_call: TRBV5-1
cdr3_length: 13
cdr3_aa: CASSGSDQETQYF
cdr3_nt: TGCGCCAGCTCCGGGAGCGACCAAGAGACCCAGTACTTC

d_call: NA
j_call: TRBJ2-7
clone_size: NA
v_call: TRBV7-2
cdr3_length: 14
cdr3_aa: CASSTRSPIYEQYF
cdr3_nt: TGTGCCAGCAGCACACGGAGTCCTATCTACGAGCAGTACTTC

d_call: NA
j_call: TRBJ2-5
clone_size: NA
v_call: TRBV12-3/TRBV12-4
cdr3_length: 13
cdr3_aa: CASSFRGGETQYF
cdr3_nt: TGTGCCAGCAGTTTTAGAGGAGGTGAGACCCAGTACTTC

d_call: TRBD2
j_call: TRBJ2-7
clone_size: NA
v_call: TRBV5-4
cdr3_length: 19
cdr3_aa: CASSFPGSGLAGNSYEQYF
cdr3_nt: TGTGCCAGCAGCTTCCCGGGTTCGGGACTAGCGGGGAACTCCTACGAGCAGTACTTC

d_call: NA
j_call: TRBJ1-4
clone_size: NA
v_call: TRBV19
cdr3_length: 17
cdr3_aa: CASSIFFGGRPREKLFF
cdr3_nt: TGTGCCAGTAGTATCTTTTTCGGGGGGAGGCCTCGAGAAAAACTGTTTTTT

d_call: NA
j_call: TRBJ2-5
clone_size: NA
v_call: TRBV7-2
cdr3_length: 17
cdr3_aa: CASSPRNKAGPQETQYF
cdr3_nt: TGTGCCAGCAGCCCACGCAATAAGGCGGGCCCACAAGAGACCCAGTACTTC

d_call: NA
j_call: TRBJ1-6
clone_size: NA
v_call: TRBV19
cdr3_length: 14
cdr3_aa: CASSTGAYNSPLHF
cdr3_nt: TGTGCCAGTAGCACCGGGGCCTATAATTCACCCCTCCACTTT

d_call: NA
j_call: TRBJ1-2
clone_size: few
v_call: TRBV23-1
cdr3_length: 14
cdr3_aa: CASSPGQFHYGYTF
cdr3_nt: TGCGCCAGCAGTCCTGGACAGTTCCACTATGGCTACACCTTC

d_call: TRBD1
j_call: TRBJ1-2
clone_size: NA
v_call: TRBV29-1
cdr3_length: 16
cdr3_aa: CSVERDRGRGSYGYTF
cdr3_nt: TGCAGCGTTGAGCGGGACAGGGGGCGCGGTAGTTATGGCTACACCTTC

d_call: NA
j_call: TRBJ1-1
clone_size: NA
v_call: TRBV4-1
cdr3_length: 15
cdr3_aa: CASSLSGRGGTEAFF
cdr3_nt: TGCGCCAGCAGCCTTTCGGGGAGGGGTGGGACTGAAGCTTTCTTT

d_call: NA
j_call: TRBJ1-1
clone_size: NA
v_call: TRBV27
cdr3_length: 17
cdr3_aa: CASSPIQGLFMNTEAFF
cdr3_nt: TGTGCCAGCAGTCCTATTCAGGGACTTTTCATGAACACTGAAGCTTTCTTT

d_call: NA
j_call: TRBJ2-7
clone_size: NA
v_call: TRBV27
cdr3_length: 18
cdr3_aa: CASSLKLPWRGTTYEQYF
cdr3_nt: TGTGCCAGCAGTCTTAAACTCCCATGGCGGGGCACTACCTACGAGCAGTACTTC

d_call: NA
j_call: TRBJ2-1
clone_size: NA
v_call: TRBV4-3
cdr3_length: 14
cdr3_aa: CASSFQYLYNEQFF
cdr3_nt: TGCGCCAGCAGCTTCCAGTACCTGTACAATGAGCAGTTCTTC

d_call: TRBD2
j_call: TRBJ2-1
clone_size: NA
v_call: TRBV9
cdr3_length: 17
cdr3_aa: CASSVATGLAGNNEQFF
cdr3_nt: TGTGCCAGCAGCGTAGCTACAGGACTAGCGGGAAACAATGAGCAGTTCTTC

d_call: TRBD1
j_call: TRBJ1-2
clone_size: NA
v_call: TRBV28
cdr3_length: 12
cdr3_aa: CASSRTGVGYTF
cdr3_nt: TGTGCCAGCAGCCGGACAGGGGTTGGCTACACCTTC

d_call: TRBD1
j_call: TRBJ1-1
clone_size: NA
v_call: TRBV5-4
cdr3_length: 14
cdr3_aa: CASSGGQGNTEAFF
cdr3_nt: TGTGCCAGCAGCGGCGGACAGGGGAACACTGAAGCTTTCTTT

d_call: NA
j_call: TRBJ2-7
clone_size: NA
v_call: TRBV6-5
cdr3_length: 12
cdr3_aa: CASSTPLGEQYF
cdr3_nt: TGTGCCAGCAGTACTCCCCTCGGCGAGCAGTACTTC

d_call: NA
j_call: TRBJ1-5
clone_size: once
v_call: TRBV6-2/TRBV6-3
cdr3_length: 15
cdr3_aa: CASSYFWGGNQPQHF
cdr3_nt: TGTGCCAGCAGTTACTTCTGGGGGGGCAATCAGCCCCAGCATTTT

d_call: TRBD2
j_call: TRBJ2-2
clone_size: few
v_call: TRBV19
cdr3_length: 20
cdr3_aa: CASSSPGLAGGPGNTGELFF
cdr3_nt: TGTGCCAGTAGTTCCCCGGGACTAGCGGGGGGGCCAGGGAACACCGGGGAGCTGTTTTTT

d_call: NA
j_call: TRBJ2-7
clone_size: NA
v_call: TRBV28
cdr3_length: 14
cdr3_aa: CASSSGTYFYEQYF
cdr3_nt: TGTGCCAGCAGTTCCGGGACATACTTTTACGAGCAGTACTTC

d_call: NA
j_call: TRBJ1-5
clone_size: once
v_call: TRBV6-5
cdr3_length: 14
cdr3_aa: CASSYSAGSQPQHF
cdr3_nt: TGTGCCAGCAGTTACTCTGCGGGGTCTCAGCCCCAGCATTTT

d_call: NA
j_call: TRBJ2-1
clone_size: NA
v_call: TRBV7-6
cdr3_length: 15
cdr3_aa: CASSLRAGTYNEQFF
cdr3_nt: TGTGCCAGCAGCTTAAGGGCAGGGACCTACAATGAGCAGTTCTTC

d_call: NA
j_call: TRBJ2-7
clone_size: NA
v_call: TRBV7-9
cdr3_length: 15
cdr3_aa: CASSLHDRAAYEQYF
cdr3_nt: TGTGCCAGCAGTTTACATGACAGAGCAGCCTACGAGCAGTACTTC

d_call: NA
j_call: TRBJ1-2
clone_size: NA
v_call: TRBV4-3
cdr3_length: 17
cdr3_aa: CASSQDGWREADYGYTF
cdr3_nt: TGCGCCAGCAGCCAAGATGGTTGGCGGGAGGCGGACTATGGCTACACCTTC

d_call: TRBD2
j_call: TRBJ2-3
clone_size: NA
v_call: TRBV7-2
cdr3_length: 12
cdr3_aa: CASSFFGGMQYF
cdr3_nt: TGTGCCAGCAGCTTTTTCGGGGGGATGCAGTATTTT

d_call: NA
j_call: TRBJ1-1
clone_size: NA
v_call: TRBV6-5
cdr3_length: 13
cdr3_aa: CASSRSGNTEAFF
cdr3_nt: TGTGCCAGCAGTCGTAGTGGGAACACTGAAGCTTTCTTT

d_call: NA
j_call: TRBJ1-2
clone_size: NA
v_call: TRBV5-6
cdr3_length: 15
cdr3_aa: CASSLWQDRVYGYTF
cdr3_nt: TGTGCCAGCAGCTTGTGGCAAGATCGGGTCTATGGCTACACCTTC

d_call: NA
j_call: TRBJ2-5
clone_size: NA
v_call: TRBV11-2
cdr3_length: 15
cdr3_aa: CASSLGPGRQETQYF
cdr3_nt: TGTGCCAGCAGCTTAGGTCCTGGGAGACAAGAGACCCAGTACTTC

d_call: TRBD1
j_call: TRBJ2-7
clone_size: once
v_call: TRBV29-1
cdr3_length: 13
cdr3_aa: CSVARDRAHEQYF
cdr3_nt: TGCAGCGTTGCCCGGGACAGGGCCCACGAGCAGTACTTC